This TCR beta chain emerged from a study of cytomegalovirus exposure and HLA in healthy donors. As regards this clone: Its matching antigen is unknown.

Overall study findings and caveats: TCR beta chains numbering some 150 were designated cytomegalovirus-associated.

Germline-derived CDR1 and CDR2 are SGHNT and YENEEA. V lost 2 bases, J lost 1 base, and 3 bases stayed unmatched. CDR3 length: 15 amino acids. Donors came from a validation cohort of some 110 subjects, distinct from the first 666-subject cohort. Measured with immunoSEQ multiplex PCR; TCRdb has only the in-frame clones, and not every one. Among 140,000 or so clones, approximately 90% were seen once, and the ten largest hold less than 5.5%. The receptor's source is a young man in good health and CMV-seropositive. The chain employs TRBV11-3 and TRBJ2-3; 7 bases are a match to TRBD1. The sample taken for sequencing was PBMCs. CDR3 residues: CASSLTGQGTDTQYF. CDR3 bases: TGTGCCAGCAGCTTAACAGGACAGGGCACAGATACGCAGTATTTT.